The clone carrying this T cell receptor (beta chain) was seen only a few times. Its antigen is unknown. TCRdb called the reads again in MiXCR, with one record for every CDR3 protein. The sample consists of hundreds of thousands of distinct CDR3 sequences, 35% of them appearing once. The V and J ends lost 3 bases and 4 bases, in that order; junction bases with no gene match: 8. This CDR3 comprises 15 residues. Per germline, CDR1 MNHEY and CDR2 SMNVEV (reference sequence). The sample belongs to a study of T cell repertoires in cytomegalovirus infection. Study details: Signatures in public TCR beta sequences pointed to both CMV infection and matching HLA type.

Broader study findings: In two of eight donors, the top clonotype was HLA-C-restricted CMV-specific.

The specimen was PBMCs. The chain employs TRBV27 and TRBJ1-1; 7 nucleotides agree with TRBD1. The clonotype originates from a human donor in good health (CMV status not recorded). Some clones in this sample may be carry-over from other donors' samples. The CDR3 is CASSFGWGTATEAFF. Here the CDR3 DNA reads TGTGCCAGCAGTTTCGGTTGGGGGACAGCCACTGAAGCTTTCTTT.